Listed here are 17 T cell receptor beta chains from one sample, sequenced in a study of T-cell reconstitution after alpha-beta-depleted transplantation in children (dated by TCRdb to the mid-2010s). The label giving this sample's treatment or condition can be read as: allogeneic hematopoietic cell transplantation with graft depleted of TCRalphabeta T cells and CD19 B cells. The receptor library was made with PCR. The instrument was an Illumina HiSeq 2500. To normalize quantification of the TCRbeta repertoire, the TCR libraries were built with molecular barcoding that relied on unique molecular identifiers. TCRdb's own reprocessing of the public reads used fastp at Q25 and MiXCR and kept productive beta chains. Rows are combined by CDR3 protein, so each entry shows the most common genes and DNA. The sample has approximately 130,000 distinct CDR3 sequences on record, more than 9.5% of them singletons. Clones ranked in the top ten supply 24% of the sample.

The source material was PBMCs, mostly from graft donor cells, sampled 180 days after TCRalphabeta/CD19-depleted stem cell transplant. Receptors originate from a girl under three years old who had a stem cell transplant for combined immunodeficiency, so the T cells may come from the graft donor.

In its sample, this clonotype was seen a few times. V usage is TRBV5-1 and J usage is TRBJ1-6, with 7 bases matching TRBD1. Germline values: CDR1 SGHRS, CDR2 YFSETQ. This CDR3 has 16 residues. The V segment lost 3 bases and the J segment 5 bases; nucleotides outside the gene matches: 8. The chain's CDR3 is CASSSHRGRDNSPLHF. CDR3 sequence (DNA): TGCGCCAGCAGCTCACACAGGGGACGGGATAATTCACCCCTCCACTTT.

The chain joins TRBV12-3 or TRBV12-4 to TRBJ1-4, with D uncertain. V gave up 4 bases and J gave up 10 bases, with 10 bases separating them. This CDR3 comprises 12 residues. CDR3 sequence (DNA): TGTGCCAGCAGTTCCCTCTGGGGAAAACTGTTTTTT. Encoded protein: CASSSLWGKLFF.

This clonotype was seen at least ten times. The CDR3 is CAISGTSRSYEQYF. The CDR3 nucleotides are TGTGCCATCAGTGGGACTAGCCGATCCTACGAGCAGTACTTC. The chain combines TRBV10-3 with TRBJ2-7; 8 bases are a match to TRBD2. Germline V gene sequence: CDR1 ENHRY, CDR2 SYGVKD. CDR3 length: 14 amino acids. V was clipped by 4 bases and J by 1 base; unmatched bases: 3.

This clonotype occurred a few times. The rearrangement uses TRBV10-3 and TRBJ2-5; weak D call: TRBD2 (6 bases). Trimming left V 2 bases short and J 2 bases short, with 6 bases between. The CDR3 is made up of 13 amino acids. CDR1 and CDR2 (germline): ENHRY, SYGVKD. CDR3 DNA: TGTGCCATCAGTGAGCGGGAGCAAGAGACCCAGTACTTC. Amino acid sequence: CAISEREQETQYF.

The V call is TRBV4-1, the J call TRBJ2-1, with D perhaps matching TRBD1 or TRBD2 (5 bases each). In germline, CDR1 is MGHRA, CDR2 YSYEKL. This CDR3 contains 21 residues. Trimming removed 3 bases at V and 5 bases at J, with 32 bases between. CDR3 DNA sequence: TGCGCCAGCAGCCACCATGCATTCCGGGACCCAAGGGCCCCCGGCAACAATGAGCAGTTCTTC. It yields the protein CASSHHAFRDPRAPGNNEQFF.

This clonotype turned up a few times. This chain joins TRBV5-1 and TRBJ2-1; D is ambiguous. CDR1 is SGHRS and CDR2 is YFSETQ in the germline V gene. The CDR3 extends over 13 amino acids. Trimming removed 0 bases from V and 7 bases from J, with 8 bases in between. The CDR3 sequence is CASSLVGENEQFF. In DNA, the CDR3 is TGCGCCAGCAGCTTGGTAGGAGAGAATGAGCAGTTCTTC.

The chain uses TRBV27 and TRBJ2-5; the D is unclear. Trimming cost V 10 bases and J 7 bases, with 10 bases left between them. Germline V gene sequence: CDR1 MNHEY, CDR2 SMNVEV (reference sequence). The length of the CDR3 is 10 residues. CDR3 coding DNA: TGTGCCACCCTTAAGTGGACCCAGTACTTC. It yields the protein CATLKWTQYF.

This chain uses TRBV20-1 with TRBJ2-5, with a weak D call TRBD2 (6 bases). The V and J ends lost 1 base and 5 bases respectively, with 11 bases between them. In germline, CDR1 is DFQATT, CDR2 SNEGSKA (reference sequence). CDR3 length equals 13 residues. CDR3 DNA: TGCAGTGCTAGAGGGGAGGTACGGGAGACCCAGTACTTC. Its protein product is CSARGEVRETQYF.

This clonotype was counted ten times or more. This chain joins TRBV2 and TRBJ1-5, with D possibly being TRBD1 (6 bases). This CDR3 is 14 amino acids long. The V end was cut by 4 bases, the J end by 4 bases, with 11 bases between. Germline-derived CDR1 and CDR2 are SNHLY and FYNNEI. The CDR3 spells CASSVGTNNQPQHF. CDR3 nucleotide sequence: TGTGCCAGCAGTGTTGGGACAAATAATCAGCCCCAGCATTTT.

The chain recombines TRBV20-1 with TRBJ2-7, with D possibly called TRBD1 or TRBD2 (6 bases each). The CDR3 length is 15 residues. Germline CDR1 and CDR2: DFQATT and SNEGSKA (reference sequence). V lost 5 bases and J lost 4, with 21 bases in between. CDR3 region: CSARNPGQGTYEQYF. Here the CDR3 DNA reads TGCAGTGCTCGTAACCCGGGACAAGGGACTTACGAGCAGTACTTC.

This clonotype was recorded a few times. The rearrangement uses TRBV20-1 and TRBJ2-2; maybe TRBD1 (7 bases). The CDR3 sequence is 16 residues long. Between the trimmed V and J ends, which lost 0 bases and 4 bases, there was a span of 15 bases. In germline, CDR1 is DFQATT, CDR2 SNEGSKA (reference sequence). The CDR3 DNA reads TGCAGTGCTAGAGACCCAGGGGGGCGTCTCACCGGGGAGCTGTTTTTT. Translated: CSARDPGGRLTGELFF.

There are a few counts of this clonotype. CDR3 residues: CASSFSGGQNIQYF. CDR3 bases: TGTGCCAGCAGTTTCTCTGGGGGCCAAAACATTCAGTACTTC. The rearrangement links TRBV12-3 or TRBV12-4 to TRBJ2-4; D might be TRBD1 (6 bases). The CDR3 loop spans 14 amino acids. V was shortened by 3 bases and J by 5 bases, with 11 bases between the two germline ends.

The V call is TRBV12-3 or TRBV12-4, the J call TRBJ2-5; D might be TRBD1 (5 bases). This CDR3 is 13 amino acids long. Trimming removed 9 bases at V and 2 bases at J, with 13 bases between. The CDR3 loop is CASIPQGQETQYF. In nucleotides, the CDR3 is TGTGCCAGTATCCCGCAGGGACAAGAGACCCAGTACTTC.

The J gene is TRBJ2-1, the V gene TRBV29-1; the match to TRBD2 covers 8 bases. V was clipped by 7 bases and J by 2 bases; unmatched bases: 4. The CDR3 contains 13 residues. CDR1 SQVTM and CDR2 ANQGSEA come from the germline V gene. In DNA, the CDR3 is TGCAGCGCTGCCGGGAGGGCCTACAATGAGCAGTTCTTC. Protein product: CSAAGRAYNEQFF.

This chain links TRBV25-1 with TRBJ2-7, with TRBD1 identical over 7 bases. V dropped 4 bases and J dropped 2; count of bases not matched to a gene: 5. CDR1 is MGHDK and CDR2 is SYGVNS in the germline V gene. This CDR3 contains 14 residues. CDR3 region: CASSAYRGAYEQYF. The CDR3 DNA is TGTGCCAGCAGTGCATACAGGGGTGCCTACGAGCAGTACTTC.

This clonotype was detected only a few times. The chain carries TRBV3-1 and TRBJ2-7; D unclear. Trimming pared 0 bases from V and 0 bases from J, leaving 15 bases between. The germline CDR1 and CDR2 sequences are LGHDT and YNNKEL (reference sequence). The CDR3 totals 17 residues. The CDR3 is CASSQEPPFWNSYEQYF. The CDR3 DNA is TGTGCCAGCAGCCAAGAACCGCCGTTTTGGAACTCCTACGAGCAGTACTTC.

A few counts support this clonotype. The CDR3: CASSLVLAGVAQYF. CDR3 sequence (DNA): TGTGCCAGCAGTTTAGTCCTAGCGGGAGTAGCCCAGTACTTC. The chain is built from TRBV12-3 or TRBV12-4 and TRBJ2-5, with 10 bases identical to TRBD2. The J segment lost 9 bases and the V segment lost 1 base, leaving 5 bases of the junction unmatched. The CDR3 contains 14 residues.